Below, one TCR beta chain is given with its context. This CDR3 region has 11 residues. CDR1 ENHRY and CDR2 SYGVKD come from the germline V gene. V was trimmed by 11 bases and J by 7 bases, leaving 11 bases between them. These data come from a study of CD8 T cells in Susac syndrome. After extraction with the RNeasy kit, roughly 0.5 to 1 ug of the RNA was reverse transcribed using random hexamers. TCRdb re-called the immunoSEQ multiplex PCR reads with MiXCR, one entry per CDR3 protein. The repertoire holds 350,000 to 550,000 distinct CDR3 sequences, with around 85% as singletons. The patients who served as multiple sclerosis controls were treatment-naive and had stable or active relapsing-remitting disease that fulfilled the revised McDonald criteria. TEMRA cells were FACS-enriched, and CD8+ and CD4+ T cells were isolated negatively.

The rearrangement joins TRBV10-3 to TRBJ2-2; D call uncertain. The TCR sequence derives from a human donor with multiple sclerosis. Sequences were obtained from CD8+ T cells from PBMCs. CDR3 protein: CASSDLGELFF. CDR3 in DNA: TGTGCCTCCTCGGACCTCGGGGAGCTGTTTTTT.